One and the same sample provided the 5 T cell receptor beta chains below, sequenced in a study of spatial heterogeneity in lung cancer. TCRdb re-derived calls from the 5' RACE reads in MiXCR, one entry per CDR3 protein. In the table there are about 27,000 distinct CDR3 sequences, 7.1% of which are singletons. Their antigens remain unidentified. Time point described: sample taken at primary tumor resection. Study results and limitations: Tracking of tumor mutation counts was seen in expanded intratumoral alpha and beta TCR counts.

The sample here was lung tumor tissue, taken at surgery. Receptors were obtained from a male donor with early-stage non-small cell lung cancer.

In its sample, this clonotype was seen many times. J is TRBJ2-4 and V is TRBV19; either TRBD1 or TRBD2 may fit D (6 bases each). The CDR3 consists of 14 residues. In germline, CDR1 is LNHDA, CDR2 SQIVND (reference sequence). Between the trimmed V and J ends, which lost 2 bases and 7 bases, there was a span of 12 bases. CDR3 loop: CASSITGARNIQYF. The DNA for the CDR3 is TGTGCCAGTAGTATAACGGGGGCGAGGAACATTCAGTACTTC.

This clonotype was detected ten times or more. The genes are TRBV5-1 and TRBJ2-3, with no clear D. The CDR3 covers 14 residues. V was trimmed by 3 bases and J by 0 bases, leaving 8 bases between them. Germline V CDR1 and CDR2: SGHRS, YFSETQ. This CDR3 reads CASSSPMSTDTQYF. The CDR3, as DNA: TGCGCCAGCAGCTCGCCCATGAGCACAGATACGCAGTATTTT.

This clonotype was found many times. This chain links TRBV28 with TRBJ2-5, with 7 bases that match TRBD1. The CDR3 runs 14 residues. The trim removed 7 bases at V and 13 bases at J, leaving 18 bases unmatched. The germline gives CDR1 MDHEN, CDR2 SYDVKM. In nucleotides, the CDR3 is TGTGCCAGCAAAACAGCCGGGACAGAATCCCGGGGGTACTTC. Amino acids: CASKTAGTESRGYF.

This clonotype has a handful of counts. The genes are TRBV10-1 and TRBJ2-3, with D tentatively TRBD1 or TRBD2 (5 bases each). This CDR3 contains 16 residues. Germline CDR1 is WNHNN and CDR2 is SYGVQD (reference sequence). V lost 8 bases, J lost 1 base, and 19 bases lay in between. The CDR3 protein is CASSLGGGLGTDTQYF. The CDR3 DNA reads TGCGCCAGCTCCCTCGGTGGGGGATTGGGCACAGATACGCAGTATTTT.

A few counts support this clonotype. The genes are TRBV7-9 and TRBJ1-5, with D possibly matching TRBD1 (6 bases). CDR3 size: 13 residues. The germline gives CDR1 SEHNR, CDR2 FQNEAQ (reference sequence). In DNA, the CDR3 is TGTGCAGTCGGGGCAGGGGTCAATCAGCCCCAGCATTTT. It specifies CAVGAGVNQPQHF.